The clone carrying this TCR beta chain came up many times. PBMCs stored at -80 C, 2 million in total, were the source of the unsorted libraries. Trimming pared 0 bases from V and 0 bases from J, leaving 14 bases between. CDR1 is MNHEY and CDR2 is SVGAGI in the germline V gene. The CDR3 consists of 17 residues. TCRdb independently ran MiXCR on the 5' RACE reads; one entry per CDR3 protein. The sample lists 110,000 or so distinct CDR3 sequences, about 3.2% occurring once. This sample stems from a study of neurological immune-mediated disorders. The source is a woman in her 30s with multiple sclerosis. The material sequenced was PBMCs. The chain is built from TRBV6-5 and TRBJ1-1, with TRBD1 as a possible D gene (5 bases). CDR3 DNA: TGTGCCAGCAGTTACTCGGTCGCAGGGCTTATGAACACTGAAGCTTTCTTT. Translated: CASSYSVAGLMNTEAFF.